Following are 10 T cell receptor beta chains from one sample sequenced in a study of shared clonotypes between healthy human individuals. The table came from immunoSEQ multiplex PCR; TCRdb's copy has only in-frame clones and leaves some out. Counted here are more than 550,000 clones, 80% to 95% occurring once; the ten biggest clones make up 34%. The sample was memory CD8+ T cells from PBMCs. Regarding subset: CD45RO+ cells pooled with CCR7-negative TemRA cells. These receptors all stem from a man aged 18 to 30 in good health. Some clones in this sample may be carry-over from other donors' samples.

The genes are TRBV9 and TRBJ2-1, with D maybe TRBD2 (6 bases). Germline values: CDR1 SGDLS, CDR2 YYNGEE. CDR3 length: 15 amino acids. Trimming pared 1 base from V and 4 bases from J, leaving 12 bases between. CDR3 DNA sequence: TGTGCCAGCAGCGTATCGGGGGAGGAATACAATGAGCAGTTCTTC. Translated, it gives CASSVSGEEYNEQFF.

Here the CDR3 DNA reads TGTGCCAGCAGCGCTAGTTCCGAGCAGTACTTC. This gives the protein CASSASSEQYF. The chain carries TRBV13 and TRBJ2-7, with D unclear. CDR3 length equals 11 residues. Germline-derived CDR1 and CDR2 are PRHDT and FYEKMQ (reference sequence). Trimming shortened V by 5 bases and J by 6 bases, and 8 bases separated the two germline ends.

This clone was counted a few times. The CDR3 sequence: CASSAGILNTEAFF. Written as DNA, the CDR3 is TGTGCCAGCAGCGCTGGGATCCTGAACACTGAAGCTTTCTTT. V usage is TRBV9 and J usage is TRBJ1-1, with D uncertain. Looked up from germline, CDR1 is SGDLS and CDR2 is YYNGEE. The CDR3 has 14 amino acids. Between the trimmed V and J ends, which lost 3 bases and 0 bases, there was a span of 9 bases.

The genes are TRBV19 and TRBJ2-7; possibly TRBD2 for D (6 bases). Germline loops: CDR1 LNHDA, CDR2 SQIVND (reference sequence). This CDR3 contains 14 residues. V lost 2 bases, J lost 5 bases, and 13 bases lay in between. In nucleotides, the CDR3 is TGTGCCAGTAGTATATGGGCGGGACGCGACGAGCAGTACTTC. This encodes CASSIWAGRDEQYF. Looking up the rest from reference TRBV19 and TRBJ2-7 gives the full variable domain: DGGITQSPKYLFRKEGQNVTLSCEQNLNHDAMYWYRQDPGQGLRLIYYSQIVNDFQKGDIAEGYSVSREKKESFPLTVTSAQKNPTAFYLCASSIWAGRDEQYFGPGTRLTVT.

The rearrangement uses TRBV7-9 and TRBJ2-5, with 9 nucleotides matching TRBD1. J gave up 5 bases and V 3 bases, and 4 bases lay outside the gene matches. The germline V gene encodes CDR1 SEHNR and CDR2 FQNEAQ (reference sequence). The CDR3 covers 14 residues. The CDR3 loop reads CASSFTGGDETQYF. The CDR3 DNA follows: TGTGCCAGCAGCTTCACAGGGGGCGATGAGACCCAGTACTTC.

The V call is TRBV28, the J call TRBJ2-7, with TRBD2 matching 7 bases. The CDR3 is 14 residues long. Germline CDR1 reads MDHEN; CDR2 reads SYDVKM. V was clipped by 2 bases and J by 3 bases; unmatched bases: 4. The CDR3 sequence is CASSLRVAGYEQYF. CDR3 DNA sequence: TGTGCCAGCAGTTTAAGGGTAGCGGGCTACGAGCAGTACTTC.

The chain has TRBV29-1 and TRBJ2-7; 10 bases agree with TRBD2. The CDR3 covers 15 residues. The V segment lost 1 base and the J segment 2 bases; nucleotides outside the gene matches: 5. CDR1 SQVTM and CDR2 ANQGSEA come from the germline V gene. The CDR3 is CSVEAGGLAPYEQYF. In DNA form, the CDR3 reads TGCAGCGTTGAAGCGGGGGGACTAGCGCCCTACGAGCAGTACTTC.

The rearrangement uses TRBV28 and TRBJ2-5, with 7 bases lining up with TRBD2. Per the germline V gene, CDR1 is MDHEN and CDR2 is SYDVKM. J lost 4 bases, V lost 1 base, and 3 bases had no gene match. This CDR3 is 14 amino acids long. The CDR3 DNA follows: TGTGCCAGCAGTTTATCGGGGGGAAGAGAGACCCAGTACTTC. It is translated as CASSLSGGRETQYF.

The rearrangement links TRBV28 to TRBJ2-3; 8 positions match TRBD2. The CDR3 is made up of 15 amino acids. Germline values: CDR1 MDHEN, CDR2 SYDVKM. V was clipped by 8 bases and J by 6 bases; unmatched bases: 13. The CDR3 here is CASENRVAGLDTQYF. The CDR3 DNA reads TGTGCCAGCGAAAATCGAGTAGCGGGACTTGATACGCAGTATTTT.

This clone was detected a few times. This sequence joins TRBV27 and TRBJ1-1; 7 bases agree with TRBD1. This CDR3 comprises 15 residues. The ends lost 6 bases at V and 3 bases at J; junction bases unmatched: 10. Germline CDR1 reads MNHEY; CDR2 reads SMNVEV (reference sequence). The DNA for the CDR3 is TGTGCCAGCAGGGGAGGTAGGGGGCTTGACACTGAAGCTTTCTTT. Encoded protein: CASRGGRGLDTEAFF.